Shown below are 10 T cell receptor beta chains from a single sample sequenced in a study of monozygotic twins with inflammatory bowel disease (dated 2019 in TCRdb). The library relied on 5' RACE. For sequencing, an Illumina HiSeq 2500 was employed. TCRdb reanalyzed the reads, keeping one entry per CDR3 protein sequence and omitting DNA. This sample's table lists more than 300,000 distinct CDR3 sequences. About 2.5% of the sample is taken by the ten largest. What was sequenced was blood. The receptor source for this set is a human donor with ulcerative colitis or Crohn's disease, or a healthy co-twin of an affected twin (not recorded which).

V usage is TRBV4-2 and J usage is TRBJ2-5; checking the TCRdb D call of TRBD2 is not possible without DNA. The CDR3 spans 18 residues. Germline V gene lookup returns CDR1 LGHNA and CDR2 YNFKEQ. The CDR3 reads CASSQDFLTSGGQETQYF.

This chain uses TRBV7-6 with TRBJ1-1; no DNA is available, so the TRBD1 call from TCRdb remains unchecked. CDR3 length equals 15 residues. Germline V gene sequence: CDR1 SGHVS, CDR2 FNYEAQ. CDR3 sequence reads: CASSLLSGANTEAFF.

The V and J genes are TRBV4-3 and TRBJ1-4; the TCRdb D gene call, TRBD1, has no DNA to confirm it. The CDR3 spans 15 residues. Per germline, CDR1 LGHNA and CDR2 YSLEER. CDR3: CASSQAGTSGEKLFF.

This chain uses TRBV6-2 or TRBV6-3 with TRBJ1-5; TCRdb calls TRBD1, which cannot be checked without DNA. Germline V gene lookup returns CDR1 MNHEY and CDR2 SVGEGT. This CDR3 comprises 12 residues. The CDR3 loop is CASSQSFGGQHF.

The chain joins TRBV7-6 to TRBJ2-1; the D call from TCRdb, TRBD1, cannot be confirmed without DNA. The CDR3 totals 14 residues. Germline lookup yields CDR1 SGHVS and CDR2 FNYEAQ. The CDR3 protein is CASSSSGPYNEQFF.

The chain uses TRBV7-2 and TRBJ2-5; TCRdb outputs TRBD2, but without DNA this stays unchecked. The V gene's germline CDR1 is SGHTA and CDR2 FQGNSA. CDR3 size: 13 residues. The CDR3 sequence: CASSPPYQETQYF.

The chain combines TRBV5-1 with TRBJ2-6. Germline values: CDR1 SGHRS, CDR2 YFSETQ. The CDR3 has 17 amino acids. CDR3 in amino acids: CASSLALGFSGANVLTF.

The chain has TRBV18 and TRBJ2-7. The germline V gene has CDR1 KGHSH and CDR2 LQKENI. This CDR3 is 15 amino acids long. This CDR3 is CASSPRGQGPYEQYF.

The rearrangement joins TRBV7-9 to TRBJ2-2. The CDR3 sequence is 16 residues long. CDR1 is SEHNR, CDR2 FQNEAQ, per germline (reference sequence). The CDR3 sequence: CASSSPGLRNTGELFF.

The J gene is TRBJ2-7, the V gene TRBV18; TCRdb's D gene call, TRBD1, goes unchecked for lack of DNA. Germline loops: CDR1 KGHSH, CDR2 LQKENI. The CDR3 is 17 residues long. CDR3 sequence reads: CASSPLYLRTGGHEQYF.